This TCR beta chain was captured in a study of blood T cell repertoires in COVID-19. Study-wide context: Samples taken during acute and convalescent COVID-19 were collected in the United States, Italy and Spain. PBMCs, B-cell-depleted T cells, or T cells were the source of the cDNA or gDNA that made up the material.

This CDR3 contains 12 residues. The V end lost 5 bases, the J end lost 7 bases, and 9 bases lay between the germline ends. Germline values: CDR1 SEHNR, CDR2 FQNEAQ (reference sequence). Study processing details: The assay estimated nucleated cells by amplifying reference gene primers. Profiled with immunoSEQ multiplex PCR; TCRdb holds only in-frame clones, not every one. V, J and clone size were drawn from that table, and D and trimming were deduced from the DNA. Altogether about 140,000 clones are present, roughly 88% being singletons, with the ten largest covering 28%. The sequenced material came from peripheral blood. The chain is built from TRBV7-9 and TRBJ2-1; D is ambiguous. The receptor was isolated from a human donor in a cohort sampled during active COVID-19. CDR3 residues: CASSLLTNEQFF. Here the CDR3 DNA reads TGTGCCAGCAGCCTCCTAACGAATGAGCAGTTCTTC.